Included here is one TCR beta chain sequence, with context. This CDR3 is built from 15 residues. V lost 8 bases and J 8 bases, leaving 22 bases between the germline ends. Looked up from germline, CDR1 is MNHEY and CDR2 is SMNVEV (reference sequence). This sample was included in a study of blood T cell repertoires in COVID-19. The method was immunoSEQ multiplex PCR; TCRdb's version includes in-frame clones alone and lacks a portion of them. Counted here are about 33,000 clones, roughly nine tenths occurring once; the ten biggest clones make up just over 20%. The chain links TRBV27 to TRBJ2-1; no clear D gene. The source material was peripheral blood. The sequence was collected from a man aged 55 to 70 with acute or convalescent COVID-19. CDR3 protein: CASFIFGLGSHEQFF. CDR3 nucleotides: TGTGCCAGCTTCATCTTCGGCCTCGGGTCGCATGAGCAGTTCTTC.